A single sample is the source of the 2 T cell receptor beta chains below, sequenced in a study of blood T cell repertoires in COVID-19. Some clones are missing from TCRdb's copy, which holds only in-frame ones; the method was immunoSEQ multiplex PCR. The sample has 250,000 to 350,000 clones, approximately 92% seen once; the top ten hold more than 0.95%. The sequencing sample was made of PBMCs or T cells enriched from blood (not recorded which). The source of these receptors is a woman aged 30 to 39 who had recovered from COVID-19.

Notes on this clone: Other nucleotide sequences in the sample specify the same CDR3. The CDR3 region is CASSLTDTQYF. The CDR3 nucleotides are TGTGCCAGCAGTCTCACAGATACGCAGTATTTT. V usage is TRBV6-5 and J usage is TRBJ2-3; D not resolved. The germline CDR1 and CDR2 sequences are MNHEY and SVGAGI. The CDR3 contains 11 residues. Trimming cost V 5 bases and J 2 bases, with 2 bases left between them.

For this clone: Its ends do not fully match the called genes, so a read error is possible. The chain joins TRBV5-6 to TRBJ2-7, with D possibly TRBD2 on 6 matching bases. This CDR3 is built from 13 residues. Germline CDR1 and CDR2: SGHDT and YYEEEE. The CDR3 DNA follows: TGTGCCAGCAGCTCGGGCATAGCGGCGCGAATTGGCTTC. Protein product: CASSSGIAARIGF.